This TCR beta chain emerged from a study of shared clonotypes between healthy human individuals. Each sorted subset replicate got 200 ng genomic DNA, 25,000 to 30,000 genomes. Libraries were prepared by immunoSEQ multiplex PCR; TCRdb keeps only in-frame clonotypes and omits some of them. The sample yields 600,000 to 800,000 clones, about two thirds seen once. The V and J ends lost 5 bases and 0 bases respectively, with 8 bases between them. The CDR3 covers 13 residues. Germline V gene lookup returns CDR1 MNHEY and CDR2 SMNVEV (reference sequence). Turning to this clone: Within the sample, other DNA sequences also encode this same CDR3.

This sequence originates from a woman in her twenties or thirties in good health. What was sequenced was memory CD4+ T cells sorted from blood. The subset is: CD45RA-negative fraction. The chain uses TRBV27 and TRBJ2-7; D possibly matches TRBD1 or TRBD2 (5 bases each). CDR3 sequence: CASSLGTSYEQYF. The CDR3 coding sequence is TGTGCCAGCAGTCTGGGGACCTCCTACGAGCAGTACTTC.